This T cell receptor beta chain originates from a study of cytomegalovirus exposure and HLA in healthy donors. Turning to the study itself: The same platform used for the approximately 670 first-cohort repertoires was also used for the 90 to 150 validation repertoires, as a later analysis reported. Regarding the study as a whole: Subsequent analysis found a tendency for first-cohort TCR clusters to co-occur within the 90 to 150 validation repertoires. Many donors shared some public TCRs, even though most TCR sequences were rare.

Of note for this clone: Its target is not known.

The data were produced by immunoSEQ multiplex PCR, yet TCRdb's version contains in-frame clones alone and is incomplete. Of 100,000 to 150,000 clones listed, around nine tenths are singletons. The CDR3 extends over 14 amino acids. Germline CDR1 ENHRY, CDR2 SYGVKD. Trimming stripped 2 bases from V and 7 bases from J, with 12 bases between. This chain links TRBV10-3 with TRBJ2-1, with a tentative D call TRBD2 (7 bases). The sequenced material came from PBMCs. This TCR derives from a man aged 25 to 40 in good health and CMV-seronegative. CDR3 protein: CAISEEGGRNEQFF. In nucleotides, the CDR3 is TGTGCCATCAGTGAGGAGGGGGGGCGTAATGAGCAGTTCTTC.